Listed below are T cell receptor beta chains from one sample, sequenced in a study of CD8 T cells in ankylosing spondylitis. TCRdb reprocessed the 5' RACE reads with MiXCR, giving one entry per CDR3 protein. The sample consists of about 36,000 distinct CDR3 sequences, roughly an eighth of them appearing once. Material for sequencing was synovial fluid, either unsorted or a sorted T cell fraction (not recorded which). The receptors originated from a male donor with ankylosing spondylitis. Each CDR3 is given without its conserved first and last residue. Fields, in order: J gene, V gene, CDR3 protein.

TRBJ1-2 | TRBV20-1 | SASIYGYT
TRBJ2-1 | TRBV20-1 | SAGRLAGGNEQF
TRBJ2-3 | TRBV6-5 | ASSSHGTNTDTQY
TRBJ1-5 | TRBV28 | ASSLIESSNQPQH
TRBJ2-7 | TRBV27 | ASSSESGDEQY
TRBJ1-2 | TRBV27 | ASAKSGVYYGYT
TRBJ2-3 | TRBV7-6 | ASSPTSGYTDTQY
TRBJ2-1 | TRBV6-2/TRBV6-3 | ASSPALSSYNEQF
TRBJ2-6 | TRBV6-4 | ASSSLAGGTGANVLT
TRBJ2-2 | TRBV2 | ASSNYTGELF
TRBJ2-1 | TRBV20-1 | SARDVYSHSYNEQF
TRBJ1-5 | TRBV18 | ASSPTRVRKSNQPQH
TRBJ2-1 | TRBV10-3 | AISVGAPEQF
TRBJ2-3 | TRBV6-4 | ASSDQDGSTDTQY